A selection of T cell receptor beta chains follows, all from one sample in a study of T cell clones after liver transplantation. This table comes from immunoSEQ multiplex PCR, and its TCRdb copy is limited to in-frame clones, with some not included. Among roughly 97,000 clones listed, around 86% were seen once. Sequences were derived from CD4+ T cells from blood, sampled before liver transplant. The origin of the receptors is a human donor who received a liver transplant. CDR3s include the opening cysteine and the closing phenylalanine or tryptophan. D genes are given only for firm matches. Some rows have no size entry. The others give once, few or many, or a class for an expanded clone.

CDR3: CASSFTGLTDTQYF
DNA: TGTGCCAGCAGTTTCACGGGACTCACAGATACGCAGTATTTT
V: TRBV28
J: TRBJ2-3
size: .
D: .

CDR3: CASGVQGLYNEQFF
DNA: TGTGCCAGCGGGGTACAGGGATTATACAATGAGCAGTTCTTC
V: TRBV6-5
J: TRBJ2-1
size: .
D: .

CDR3: CASSLDAGTYEQYF
DNA: TGCGCCAGCAGCTTGGACGCAGGGACCTACGAGCAGTACTTC
V: TRBV5-1
J: TRBJ2-7
size: .
D: .

CDR3: CASSLFLAGATTDTQYF
DNA: TGCGCCAGCAGCTTGTTTCTAGCGGGGGCGACCACAGATACGCAGTATTTT
V: TRBV5-1
J: TRBJ2-3
size: once
D: TRBD2

CDR3: CASSRDSRETQYF
DNA: TGCGCCAGCAGCCGGGACTCTCGGGAGACCCAGTACTTC
V: TRBV4-1
J: TRBJ2-5
size: .
D: .

CDR3: CASSVEGEGTPQHF
DNA: TGTGCCAGCAGCGTAGAGGGGGAGGGCACGCCCCAGCATTTT
V: TRBV9
J: TRBJ1-5
size: .
D: .

CDR3: CASSLAGSGSYNEQFF
DNA: TGCGCCAGCAGCTTGGCCGGGAGTGGGTCCTACAATGAGCAGTTCTTC
V: TRBV5-1
J: TRBJ2-1
size: once
D: .

CDR3: CASSPAGTSGSYEQYF
DNA: TGTGCCAGCAGCCCGGCCGGGACTAGCGGCTCCTACGAGCAGTACTTC
V: TRBV9
J: TRBJ2-7
size: .
D: TRBD2

CDR3: CASSPRTSGRIDEQFF
DNA: TGTGCCAGCAGCCCCCGGACTAGCGGGAGGATCGATGAGCAGTTCTTC
V: TRBV7-9
J: TRBJ2-1
size: .
D: TRBD2

CDR3: CASSLGTSGGPGPADNEQFF
DNA: TGTGCCAGCAGCCTAGGGACTAGCGGGGGGCCAGGGCCGGCAGACAATGAGCAGTTCTTC
V: TRBV2
J: TRBJ2-1
size: .
D: TRBD2

CDR3: CASSLGTSRNEQFF
DNA: TGTGCCAGCAGCCTTGGGACTAGCAGAAATGAGCAGTTCTTC
V: TRBV11-1
J: TRBJ2-1
size: .
D: TRBD2

CDR3: CASSLGLSEQLREKLFF
DNA: TGTGCCAGCAGCTTAGGCCTGTCGGAACAGCTTAGGGAAAAACTGTTTTTT
V: TRBV7-8
J: TRBJ1-4
size: .
D: .

CDR3: CASRGKKAFF
DNA: TGTGCCAGCAGAGGAAAAAAAGCTTTCTTT
V: TRBV6-5
J: TRBJ1-1
size: .
D: .

CDR3: CASTARTGNNYGYTF
DNA: TGTGCCAGCACCGCCCGGACAGGGAACAACTATGGCTACACCTTC
V: TRBV6-1
J: TRBJ1-2
size: .
D: TRBD1

CDR3: CAWSVLSFEQFF
DNA: TGTGCCTGGAGTGTACTCTCTTTCGAGCAGTTCTTC
V: TRBV30
J: TRBJ2-1
size: .
D: .

CDR3: CASSLGGGANEQYF
DNA: TGTGCCAGCAGCTTAGGCGGGGGGGCTAACGAGCAGTACTTC
V: TRBV7-2
J: TRBJ2-7
size: .
D: TRBD2

CDR3: CASRGLQETQYF
DNA: TGTGCCAGCCGGGGACTCCAAGAGACCCAGTACTTC
V: TRBV6-6
J: TRBJ2-5
size: .
D: .